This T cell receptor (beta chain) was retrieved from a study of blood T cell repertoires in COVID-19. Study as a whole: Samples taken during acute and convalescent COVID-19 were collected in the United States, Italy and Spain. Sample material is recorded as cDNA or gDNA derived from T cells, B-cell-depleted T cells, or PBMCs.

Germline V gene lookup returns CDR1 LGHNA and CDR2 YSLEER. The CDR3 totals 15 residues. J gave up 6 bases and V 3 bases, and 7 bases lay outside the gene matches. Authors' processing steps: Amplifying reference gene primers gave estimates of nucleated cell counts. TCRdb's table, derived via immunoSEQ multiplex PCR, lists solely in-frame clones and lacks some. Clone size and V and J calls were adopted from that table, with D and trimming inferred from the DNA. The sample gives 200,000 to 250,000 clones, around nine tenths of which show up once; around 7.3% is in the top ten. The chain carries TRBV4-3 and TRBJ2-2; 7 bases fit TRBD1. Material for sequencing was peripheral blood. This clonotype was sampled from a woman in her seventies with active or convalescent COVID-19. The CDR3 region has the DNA TGCGCCAGCAGCCATACAGGGGTCTCGGCCGGGGAGCTGTTTTTT. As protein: CASSHTGVSAGELFF.